The present T cell receptor (delta chain) was sequenced within a study of γδ T cells in repeated Plasmodium falciparum infection. Turning to the study itself: Donors were malaria-exposed Malian children or age- and gender-matched Australian children. Four controlled malaria infections with P. falciparum NF54 spanned less than 850 days.

TCRdb reanalysed the multiplex PCR reads via CATT. The repertoire holds tens of thousands of delta-chain clones, with roughly 1.6% as singletons. Flow sorting of PBMC yielded separate Vgamma9/Vdelta2+ and Vdelta2-negative gammadelta T cell populations for bulk repertoire analysis. Study observations and caveats: Vgamma9/Vdelta2+ T cells showed a stable polyclonal repertoire with shared TCRgamma sequences.

For this clone: Its antigen is not identified. Just one base apart from a much larger clone, this may be a read error.

Germline CDR1 is TVYSNPD and CDR2 is GDNSRS (reference sequence). There are 17 residues in the CDR3. The sequence was obtained from a pool of human donors (malaria-infected and uninfected, not separated). V usage is TRDV3 and J usage is TRDJ1; 7 nucleotides line up with TRDD3. The J gene is not listed in TCRdb, so it was assigned here from a DNA match to germline. Material: gamma-delta T cells from blood. The CDR3 is CALSSDLTGDNTDKLIF. DNA of the CDR3: TGTGCGCTCAGCTCTGACCTTACTGGGGATAACACCGATAAACTCATCTTT.